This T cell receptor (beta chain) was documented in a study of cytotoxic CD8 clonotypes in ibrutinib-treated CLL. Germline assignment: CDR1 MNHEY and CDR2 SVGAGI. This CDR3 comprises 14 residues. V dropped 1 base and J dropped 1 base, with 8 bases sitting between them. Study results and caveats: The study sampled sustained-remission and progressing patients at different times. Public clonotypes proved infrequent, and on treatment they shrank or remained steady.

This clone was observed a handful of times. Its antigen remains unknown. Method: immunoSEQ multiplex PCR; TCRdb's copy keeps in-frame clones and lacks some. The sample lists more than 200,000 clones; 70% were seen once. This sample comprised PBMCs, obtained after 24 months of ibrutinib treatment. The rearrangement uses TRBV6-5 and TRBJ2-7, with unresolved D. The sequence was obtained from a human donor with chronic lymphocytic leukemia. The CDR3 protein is CASSYLLESYEQYF. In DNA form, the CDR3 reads TGTGCCAGCAGTTACTTGCTTGAATCCTACGAGCAGTACTTC.